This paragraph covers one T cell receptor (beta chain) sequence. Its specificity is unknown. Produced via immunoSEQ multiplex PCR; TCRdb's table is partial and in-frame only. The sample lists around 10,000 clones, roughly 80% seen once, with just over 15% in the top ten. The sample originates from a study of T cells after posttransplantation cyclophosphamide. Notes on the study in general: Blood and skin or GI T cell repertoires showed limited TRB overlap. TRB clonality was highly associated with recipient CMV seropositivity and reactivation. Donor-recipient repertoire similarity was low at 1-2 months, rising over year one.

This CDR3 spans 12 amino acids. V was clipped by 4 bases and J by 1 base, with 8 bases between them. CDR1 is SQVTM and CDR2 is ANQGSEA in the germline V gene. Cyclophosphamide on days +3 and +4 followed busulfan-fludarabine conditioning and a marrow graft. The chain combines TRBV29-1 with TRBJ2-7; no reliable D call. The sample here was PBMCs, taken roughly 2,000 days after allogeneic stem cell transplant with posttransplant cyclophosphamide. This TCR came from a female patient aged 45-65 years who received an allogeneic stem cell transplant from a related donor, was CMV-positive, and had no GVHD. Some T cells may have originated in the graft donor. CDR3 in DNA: TGCAGCGTTGGTGACTTTTCCTACGAGCAGTACTTC. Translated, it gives CSVGDFSYEQYF.